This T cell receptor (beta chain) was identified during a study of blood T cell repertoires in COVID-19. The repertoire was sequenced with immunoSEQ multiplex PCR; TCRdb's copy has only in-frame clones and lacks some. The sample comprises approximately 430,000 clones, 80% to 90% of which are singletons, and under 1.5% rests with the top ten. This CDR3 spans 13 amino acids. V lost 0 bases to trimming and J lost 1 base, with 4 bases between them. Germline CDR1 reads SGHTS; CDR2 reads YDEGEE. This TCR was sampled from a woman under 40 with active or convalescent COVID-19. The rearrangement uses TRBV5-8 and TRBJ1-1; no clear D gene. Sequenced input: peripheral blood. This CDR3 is CASSLGGNTEAFF. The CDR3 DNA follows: TGTGCCAGCAGCTTGGGAGGGAACACTGAAGCTTTCTTT. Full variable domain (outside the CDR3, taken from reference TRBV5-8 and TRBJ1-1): EAGVTQSPTHLIKTRGQQATLRCSPISGHTSVYWYQQALGLGLQFLLWYDEGEERNRGNFPPRFSGRQFPNYSSELNVNALELEDSALYLCASSLGGNTEAFFGQGTRLTVV.